This T cell receptor beta chain was observed in a study of cytomegalovirus exposure and HLA in healthy donors. Using immunoSEQ multiplex PCR, the repertoire was profiled, and TCRdb retains in-frame clones only, with some absent. The table lists 150,000 to 250,000 clones, 80% to 90% of them singletons. The sequenced sample consisted of PBMCs. The sequence was obtained from a woman under 40 in good health and CMV-seronegative.

CDR3 region: CASSRTGTLQETQYF. The CDR3 DNA follows: TGTGCCAGCAGCCGAACCGGGACACTTCAAGAGACCCAGTACTTC. The chain carries TRBV6-5 and TRBJ2-5; tentative D call: TRBD1 (6 bases). The V and J ends lost 6 bases and 2 bases respectively, with 16 bases between them. Germline values: CDR1 MNHEY, CDR2 SVGAGI. The CDR3 spans 15 residues.